This T cell receptor beta chain appears in the sequencing data of a study of beta chain features in type 1 diabetes. Study at large: The study found patients and healthy donors alike in age, gender and cell yields.

The authors reverse transcribed all of the isolated RNA, so sequencing captured expressed TCRB transcripts. Profiled with immunoSEQ multiplex PCR; TCRdb holds only in-frame clones, not every one. Of about 300,000 clones in the sample, approximately 13% are singletons; the top ten hold roughly 0.015%. Isolation of CD4+ naive, central memory, regulatory and stem cell-like memory cells was achieved by sorting via CD45RO/CCR7/CD25/CD127/CD95/CD27. Study-wide findings and caveats: Within each of all four CD4+ subsets, Type 1 diabetes patients had TCRB CDR3s that were moderately but significantly shorter.

With V trimmed by 0 bases and J by 1 base, 5 bases remained unmatched. Germline CDR1 SGDLS, CDR2 YYNGEE. The CDR3 extends over 18 amino acids. As to this clone: Its specificity is not known.

What was sequenced was naive CD4+ T cells from blood. The genes are TRBV9 and TRBJ2-5, with TRBD2 matching 14 bases. The receptor was isolated from a woman between 18 and 29 years old with type 1 diabetes. CDR3 sequence reads: CASSVAPGTSGGQETQYF. As DNA, the CDR3 is TGTGCCAGCAGCGTAGCCCCGGGGACTAGCGGGGGCCAAGAGACCCAGTACTTC.